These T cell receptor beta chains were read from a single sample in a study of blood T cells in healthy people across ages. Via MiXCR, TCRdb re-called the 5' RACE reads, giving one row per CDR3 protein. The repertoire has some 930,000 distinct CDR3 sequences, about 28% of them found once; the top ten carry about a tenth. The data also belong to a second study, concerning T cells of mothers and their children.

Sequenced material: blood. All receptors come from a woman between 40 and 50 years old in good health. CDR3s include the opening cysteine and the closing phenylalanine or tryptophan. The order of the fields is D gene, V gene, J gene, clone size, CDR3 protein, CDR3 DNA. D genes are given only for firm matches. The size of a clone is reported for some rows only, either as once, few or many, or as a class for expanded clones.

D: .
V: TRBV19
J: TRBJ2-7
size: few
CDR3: CASSLPGAAMYF
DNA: TGTGCCAGTAGCCTACCCGGGGCAGCGATGTACTTC

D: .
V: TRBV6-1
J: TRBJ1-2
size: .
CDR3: CASSGASNEISAYTF
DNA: TGTGCCAGTTCCGGGGCCTCGAACGAGATATCGGCCTACACCTTC

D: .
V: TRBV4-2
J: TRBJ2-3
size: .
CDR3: CASSQGSQGQGTDTQYF
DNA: TGTGCCAGCAGCCAAGGATCCCAAGGCCAGGGAACAGATACGCAGTATTTT

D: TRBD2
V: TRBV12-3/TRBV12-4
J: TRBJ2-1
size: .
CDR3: CASSFSASGRLVNGQFF
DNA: TGTGCCAGCAGTTTTAGTGCTAGCGGGAGATTGGTAAATGGGCAGTTCTTC

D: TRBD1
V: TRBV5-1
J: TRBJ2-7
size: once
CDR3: CASSLQGAQNEQYF
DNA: TGCGCCAGCAGCCTACAGGGGGCGCAAAACGAGCAGTACTTC

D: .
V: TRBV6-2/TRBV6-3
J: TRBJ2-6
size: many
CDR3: CASSGQVFSGANVLTF
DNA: TGTGCCAGCAGTGGACAAGTCTTCTCTGGGGCCAACGTCCTGACTTTC

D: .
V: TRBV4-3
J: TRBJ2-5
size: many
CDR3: CASSQGIGGETQYF
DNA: TGCGCCAGCAGCCAAGGAATAGGGGGAGAGACCCAGTACTTC

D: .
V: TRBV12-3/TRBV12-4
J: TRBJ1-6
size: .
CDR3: CASSPQHSYNSPLHF
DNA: TGTGCCAGCAGTCCACAGCACTCCTATAATTCACCCCTCCACTTT

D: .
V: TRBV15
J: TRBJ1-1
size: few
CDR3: CATSRDRALNTEAFF
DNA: TGTGCCACCAGCAGAGACAGGGCGCTGAACACTGAAGCTTTCTTT

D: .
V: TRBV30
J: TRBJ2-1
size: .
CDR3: CAWTSQVGNEQFF
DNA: TGTGCCTGGACCTCACAGGTAGGAAATGAGCAGTTCTTC

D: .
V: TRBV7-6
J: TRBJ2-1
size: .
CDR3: CASSLTPPAGSNEQFF
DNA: TGTGCCAGCAGCTTAACCCCGCCGGCAGGGTCCAATGAGCAGTTCTTC

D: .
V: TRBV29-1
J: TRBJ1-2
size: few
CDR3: CSAGTENYGYTF
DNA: TGCAGCGCCGGGACCGAGAACTATGGCTACACCTTC

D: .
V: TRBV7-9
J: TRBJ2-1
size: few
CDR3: CASSPIVRGGEQFF
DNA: TGTGCCAGCAGCCCGATCGTTAGGGGGGGTGAGCAGTTCTTC

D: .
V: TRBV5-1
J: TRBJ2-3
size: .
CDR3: CAIEGFRTDTQYF
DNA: TGCGCCATTGAGGGGTTCCGCACAGATACGCAGTATTTT

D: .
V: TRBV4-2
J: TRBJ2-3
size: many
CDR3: CASSMGRADTQYF
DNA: TGTGCCAGCAGTATGGGGCGCGCCGATACGCAGTATTTT

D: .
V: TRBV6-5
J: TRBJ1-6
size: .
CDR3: CASSYLSGNSPLHF
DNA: TGTGCCAGCAGTTACTTATCCGGGAATTCACCCCTCCACTTT

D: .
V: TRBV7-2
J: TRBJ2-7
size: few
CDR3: CASSPSPAREQYF
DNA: TGTGCCAGCAGCCCTAGCCCAGCCCGCGAGCAGTACTTC

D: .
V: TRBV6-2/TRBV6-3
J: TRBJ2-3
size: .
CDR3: CASSYRGPPRDTQYF
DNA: TGTGCCAGCAGTTACCGGGGCCCGCCCCGGGATACGCAGTATTTT

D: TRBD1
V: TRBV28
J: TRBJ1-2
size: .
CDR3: CTSSRRDSVIMYGYTF
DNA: TGTACCAGCAGCCGGAGGGACAGTGTTATAATGTATGGCTACACCTTC

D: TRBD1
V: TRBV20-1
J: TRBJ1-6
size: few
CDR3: CSARDGGQSYNSPLHF
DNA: TGCAGTGCTAGAGACGGGGGACAGAGCTATAATTCACCCCTCCACTTT

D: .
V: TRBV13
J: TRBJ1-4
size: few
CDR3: CASSLHQGNEKLFF
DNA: TGTGCCAGCAGCCTTCATCAGGGTAATGAAAAACTGTTTTTT

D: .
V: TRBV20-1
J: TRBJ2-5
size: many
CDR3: CSAHGTLVGETQYF
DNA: TGCAGTGCCCACGGGACTCTTGTCGGGGAGACCCAGTACTTC